Following are 18 T cell receptor beta chains from one sample sequenced in a study of T cells in Graves' hyperthyroidism and ophthalmopathy. Template material for amplifying TCR beta CDR3 regions consisted of RNA transcripts. Initially, a first-round RT-PCR of the TCR CDR3 employed the HTBI primer set. TCRdb reprocessed the multiplex PCR reads via MiXCR and lists one record per CDR3 protein. Among 700,000 or so distinct CDR3 sequences listed, around 15% were seen once. Sample: blood. The receptors come from a man younger than 30 with Graves' hyperthyroidism.

This clonotype appeared a few times. A much bigger clone sits one base away, suggesting this may be a read error. This sequence joins TRBV9 and TRBJ2-3, with D perhaps TRBD1 (6 bases). CDR1 and CDR2 (germline): SGDLS, YYNGEE. The CDR3 totals 15 residues. V lost 0 bases to trimming and J lost 0 bases, with 8 bases between them. The CDR3 sequence is CASSVATGSTDTQYF. The CDR3 DNA reads as TGTGCCAGCAGCGTAGCTACAGGGAGCACAGATACGCAGTATTTT. Complete variable domain (other parts from reference TRBV9 and TRBJ2-3): DSGVTQTPKHLITATGQRVTLRCSPRSGDLSVYWYQQSLDQGLQFLIQYYNGEERAKGNILERFSAQQFPDLHSELNLSSLELGDSALYFCASSVATGSTDTQYFGPGTRLTVL.

This clonotype was seen many times. This sequence joins TRBV20-1 and TRBJ2-1; TRBD2 matches 15 bases. Germline lookup yields CDR1 DFQATT and CDR2 SNEGSKA (reference sequence). The trim removed 4 bases at V and 1 base at J, leaving 11 bases unmatched. The CDR3 is 19 residues long. CDR3 bases: TGCAGTGCTAACTCCGGGACTAGCGGGAGGTTAACGTCCTACAATGAGCAGTTCTTC. Encoded protein: CSANSGTSGRLTSYNEQFF.

This clonotype was seen many times. V gene TRBV15 combines with J gene TRBJ2-7, with no clear D. In germline, CDR1 is LNHNV, CDR2 YYDKDF (reference sequence). The V end lost 0 bases, the J end lost 3 bases, and 12 bases lay between the germline ends. This CDR3 has 15 residues. CDR3 in DNA: TGTGCCACCAGCAGAGAAGTGAATGGGGACTACGAGCAGTACTTC. Amino acids: CATSREVNGDYEQYF.

V usage is TRBV30 and J usage is TRBJ2-7; D gene uncertain. Per germline, CDR1 GTSNPN and CDR2 SVGIG (reference sequence). There are 13 residues in the CDR3. CDR3: CVGRLPPLREQYF. For the CDR3, the DNA is TGTGTCGGACGACTCCCACCCTTGCGCGAGCAGTACTTC.

A few counts support this clonotype. The chain is built from TRBV9 and TRBJ1-6; D gene uncertain. The germline V gene has CDR1 SGDLS and CDR2 YYNGEE. V lost 2 bases and J lost 8, with 11 bases in between. CDR3 length: 14 amino acids. This CDR3 is CASSVGESYSPLHF. The CDR3 coding sequence is TGTGCCAGCAGCGTCGGGGAGAGTTATTCACCCCTCCACTTT.

At least ten counts were recorded for this clonotype. The chain has TRBV20-1 and TRBJ1-1; D unclear. V lost 6 bases, J lost 1 base, and 15 bases lay in between. The V gene's germline CDR1 is DFQATT and CDR2 SNEGSKA (reference sequence). The CDR3 runs to 14 residues. In DNA form, the CDR3 reads TGCAGTGCCACCGCAGGCCCCGCGAACACTGAAGCTTTCTTT. Residues: CSATAGPANTEAFF.

Only a few counts were recorded for this clonotype. This sequence joins TRBV19 and TRBJ1-1; TRBD1 is a possible D gene (5 bases). The length of the CDR3 is 14 residues. V lost 7 bases and J lost 1, with 13 bases in between. Per the germline V gene, CDR1 is LNHDA and CDR2 is SQIVND (reference sequence). The CDR3 bases are TGTGCCAGTAATTCCCCAGGGCCGAACACTGAAGCTTTCTTT. As protein: CASNSPGPNTEAFF.

CDR3 residues: CSAKGSGWETQYF. The CDR3 bases are TGCAGTGCTAAGGGTAGCGGGTGGGAGACCCAGTACTTC. The J gene is TRBJ2-5, the V gene TRBV20-1, with 7 bases fitting TRBD2. Per the germline V gene, CDR1 is DFQATT and CDR2 is SNEGSKA (reference sequence). The CDR3 is 13 amino acids. V shed 4 bases and J 5 bases; nucleotides not matched to a gene: 7.

In its sample, this clonotype was seen many times. The rearrangement uses TRBV30 and TRBJ2-5; the D is unclear. The V gene's germline CDR1 is GTSNPN and CDR2 SVGIG (reference sequence). The CDR3 contains 11 residues. Trimming removed 0 bases from V and 5 bases from J, with 4 bases in between. The CDR3 protein is CAWSVGETQYF. For the CDR3, the DNA is TGTGCCTGGAGTGTGGGGGAGACCCAGTACTTC.

This clonotype was observed a handful of times. This could be a read error, since a much larger clone is one nucleotide away. V is TRBV12-3 or TRBV12-4 and J is TRBJ2-1; 8 bases match TRBD1. The junction had 5 bases not matched to a gene; V was cut back by 4 bases and J by 3 bases. The CDR3 extends over 15 amino acids. The DNA of the CDR3 is TGTGCCAGCAGTTCCCGGACAGGGAGCTACAATGAGCAGTTCTTC. Translated: CASSSRTGSYNEQFF.

At least ten counts were recorded for this clonotype. The chain uses TRBV28 and TRBJ2-1; 7 bases agree with TRBD2. CDR3 size: 12 residues. Germline CDR1 reads MDHEN; CDR2 reads SYDVKM. V was clipped by 7 bases and J by 10 bases; unmatched bases: 7. This CDR3 is CASISGAGEQFF. In nucleotides, the CDR3 is TGTGCCAGCATATCGGGAGCGGGAGAGCAGTTCTTC.

CDR3 region: CASSTGTTEQFF. DNA for the CDR3: TGTGCCAGCAGCACTGGGACTACCGAGCAGTTCTTC. The chain links TRBV5-6 to TRBJ2-1, with 7 nucleotides matching TRBD2. The CDR3 is 12 amino acids. The germline CDR1 and CDR2 sequences are SGHDT and YYEEEE. Trimming at V came to 4 bases and at J to 10 bases, leaving 5 bases not matched to a gene.

This clonotype was observed many times. The chain joins TRBV20-1 to TRBJ2-2; D is unresolved. Germline loops: CDR1 DFQATT, CDR2 SNEGSKA (reference sequence). Trimming removed 6 bases at V and 4 bases at J, with 12 bases between. The CDR3 runs 13 residues. CDR3 amino acids: CSAYVPGTGELFF. As DNA, the CDR3 is TGCAGTGCCTATGTCCCGGGCACCGGGGAGCTGTTTTTT.

The genes are TRBV20-1 and TRBJ2-1, with a possible D match to TRBD2 (7 bases). V lost 0 bases and J 6 bases, leaving 12 bases between the germline ends. The CDR3 loop spans 14 amino acids. The V gene's germline CDR1 is DFQATT and CDR2 SNEGSKA (reference sequence). The CDR3 spells CSARDEGGGNEQFF. CDR3 nucleotides: TGCAGTGCTAGAGATGAGGGGGGGGGCAATGAGCAGTTCTTC.

This chain uses TRBV20-1 with TRBJ2-3, with 8 bases identical to TRBD2. With V trimmed by 8 bases and J by 3 bases, 4 bases remained unmatched. The CDR3 totals 12 residues. Germline CDR1 is DFQATT and CDR2 is SNEGSKA (reference sequence). This CDR3 is CSTIAGTDTQYF. CDR3 in DNA: TGCAGTACCATAGCGGGGACAGATACGCAGTATTTT.

A note on this clonotype: A read error is possible here, since a much larger clone lies one base away. The genes are TRBV12-3 or TRBV12-4 and TRBJ1-1, with D unclear. Trimming pared 6 bases from V and 1 base from J, leaving 15 bases between. The CDR3 is 15 residues long. Written as DNA, the CDR3 is TGTGCCAGCAGACCAAGACGGGGTGAGAACACTGAAGCTTTCTTT. Translated: CASRPRRGENTEAFF.

This clonotype was recorded at least ten times. J is TRBJ2-1 and V is TRBV30; 7 positions match TRBD1. CDR3 size: 15 residues. Germline lookup yields CDR1 GTSNPN and CDR2 SVGIG (reference sequence). Unmatched junction bases numbered 9, after V lost 4 bases and J lost 3 bases. The CDR3 nucleotides read TGTGCCTGGACCGGTGAGGGGGCCTTCTACAATGAGCAGTTCTTC. This sequence encodes CAWTGEGAFYNEQFF.

This sequence joins TRBV7-3 and TRBJ2-1; D might be TRBD2 (6 bases). The CDR3 covers 13 residues. Germline V gene lookup returns CDR1 SGHTA and CDR2 FQGTGA. V was clipped by 4 bases and J by 8 bases, with 12 bases between them. Here the CDR3 DNA reads TGTGCCAGCAGCTGGGGGGAAGGGGATGAGCAGTTCTTC. This codes for CASSWGEGDEQFF.